Reported below is one T cell receptor beta chain. This clone's antigen is unknown. The record has no base qualities; no much larger clone is one base away. This specimen comes from a study of identifying expanded T cells in peripheral blood (dated by TCRdb to the late 2010s). About the full investigation: Technical replicates were generated by sequencing separate aliquots of the same genomic DNA pool, and four replicates were compared pairwise. What the work shows at the level of the full study, not this receptor alone: The binomial model flagged 0.9 to 1.5 differentially abundant clones between technical replicates, compared with approximately 16 over around two weeks and 19 over about 4 weeks. The authors expected that biological variance in healthy repertoires might rise further over much longer intervals, such as months to years. Across all healthy-donor time intervals, the beta-binomial model significantly cut both the number of clones called differentially abundant and the false-positive rate. For all healthy donors, the variance in clone template counts between two-week samples rose significantly as total template count increased.

The immunoSEQ Assay, which uses bias-controlled multiplex PCR amplification of genomic DNA, was used to profile TCRbeta CDR3 regions. Regarding the original processing steps: The absolute abundance of each unique TCRbeta CDR3 region was quantified after sequences were collapsed and filtered. Differential abundance was assessed using a binomial (Fisher-equivalent) model and a beta-binomial model in which time-dependent variance fitted from healthy donors was added. Clones with fewer than 5 combined templates were removed, and a clone was called differentially abundant if the clone's Benjamini-Hochberg FDR was below 0.01. Using the form v = (b*log(k)+a)^2, the beta-binomial variance was modeled as a function of the total template count across the two samples. As stored in TCRdb, this immuneACCESS dataset retains in-frame rearrangements with V and J assigned. A fraction of the clones does not appear; measured against another copy, unresolved V genes explain less than half of the discrepancy, and the remainder lacks a known reason. V and J calls and clone size are those listed in that table; D and trimming were worked out from the DNA. Counted in this sample were 75,000 to 90,000 clones; over 85% of them appeared once. Jointly, the top ten make up less than 9.5% of the sample.

No immune events, such as infections, were documented for the healthy donors during the collection period. Healthy-donor blood repertoires served as a training cohort to calibrate time-dependent variance in a beta-binomial model of T-cell clone differential abundance. The training cohort included 10 or so healthy donors, of whom 3 were female and 7 were male. An age range of about 29 to 65 years, with an average of around 44 years, was recorded for the donors. Whole blood was collected from each healthy donor at three time points spaced two weeks apart and obtained from a commercial supplier. For immunosequencing, genomic DNA was extracted from unsorted whole blood. From the cysteine through the phenylalanine, the CDR3 covers 15 amino acids. Only the CDR3 region is kept as DNA, spanning 45 bases read in frame from base 1. From the germline V gene, CDR1 is SGHRS and CDR2 is YFSETQ. V was cut back by 4 bases and J by 7 bases, leaving a gap of 21 bases between them.

In this chain, TRBV5-1 is recombined with TRBJ2-7; TRBD1 is a weak D gene call, 6 bases matching. The receptor's source is a person between 18 and 75 years old in good health. The sequencing sample was made of blood. The CDR3 protein: CASSSRDNPVGEQYF. In nucleotides, the sequence is TGCGCCAGCAGCAGTAGGGACAATCCCGTGGGGGAGCAGTACTTC.